The 25 T cell receptor beta chains below were found in one sample sequenced in a study of graft-versus-host responses after intestinal transplantation. Which antigens these TCRs recognize remains unknown. TCRdb's copy holds only in-frame clones and misses some; the assay was immunoSEQ multiplex PCR. The sample has more than 95,000 clones, under 95% seen once. Sample: unstimulated CD8+ T cells sorted from spleen or lymph node cells, taken before intestinal transplant. These receptors were obtained from a human donor who received an intestinal transplant.

CDR3 loop: CASSNPYRAQAEGYTF. Here the CDR3 DNA reads TGTGCCAGTAGTAACCCGTACAGGGCTCAAGCGGAAGGCTACACCTTC. The rearrangement links TRBV19 to TRBJ1-2; tentative D call: TRBD1 (6 bases). Trimming shortened V by 4 bases and J by 8 bases, and 23 bases separated the two germline ends. Germline V CDR1 and CDR2: LNHDA, SQIVND (reference sequence). CDR3 length: 16 amino acids.

The CDR3 DNA reads TGTGCCAGCAGCGATTTAACAGGGTTGGAAACTAACTATGGCTACACCTTC. Translation: CASSDLTGLETNYGYTF. V is TRBV2 and J is TRBJ1-2; TRBD1 might be the D (6 bases). The V gene lost 6 bases and the J gene lost 0 bases, with 20 bases spanning the gap. The CDR3 is 17 residues long. The germline gives CDR1 SNHLY, CDR2 FYNNEI.

This clone has only a few counts. The chain joins TRBV4-1 to TRBJ1-6; D remains ambiguous. The CDR3 sequence is 15 residues long. Germline-derived CDR1 and CDR2 are MGHRA and YSYEKL. The V and J ends lost 4 bases and 8 bases respectively, with 15 bases between them. As DNA, the CDR3 is TGCGCCAGCAGCCCCAGGTCCGGGTCTTATTCACCCCTCCACTTT. It yields the protein CASSPRSGSYSPLHF.

This clone was seen only once. This sequence joins TRBV19 and TRBJ1-1, with D unclear. The CDR3 runs 14 residues. The germline CDR1 and CDR2 sequences are LNHDA and SQIVND (reference sequence). With 3 bases removed from V and 4 bases from J, the gap between germline ends came to 12 bases. The CDR3 here is CASSMRPGSTEAFF. The CDR3 nucleotides read TGTGCCAGTAGTATGCGTCCCGGTAGCACTGAAGCTTTCTTT.

The chain joins TRBV4-1 to TRBJ2-1; 7 bases line up with TRBD2. Trimming removed 1 base from V and 3 bases from J; junction bases left unmatched: 3. CDR3 length equals 15 residues. The germline V gene has CDR1 MGHRA and CDR2 YSYEKL. The CDR3 is CASSQGLADYNEQFF. CDR3 bases: TGCGCCAGCAGCCAAGGGCTAGCGGACTACAATGAGCAGTTCTTC.

The V call is TRBV5-6, the J call TRBJ2-1; a possible D gene is TRBD2 (5 bases). Germline lookup yields CDR1 SGHDT and CDR2 YYEEEE. The CDR3 spans 16 residues. Trimming took off 2 bases at V and 3 bases at J, with 15 bases between the two ends. CDR3 protein: CASSLGWLADYNEQFF. CDR3 bases: TGTGCCAGCAGCTTAGGGTGGCTAGCTGACTACAATGAGCAGTTCTTC.

The chain recombines TRBV5-1 with TRBJ2-7; D gene uncertain. Germline V lookup: CDR1 SGHRS, CDR2 YFSETQ. The CDR3 length is 20 residues. Trimming took 0 bases from V and 3 from J, leaving 28 bases between them. This CDR3 is CASSLGVRQPMGIWGYEQYF. In nucleotides, the CDR3 is TGCGCCAGCAGCTTGGGAGTTCGACAACCGATGGGGATCTGGGGCTACGAGCAGTACTTC.

A few counts support this clone. The rearrangement joins TRBV6-5 to TRBJ1-3; D might be TRBD1 (5 bases). This CDR3 has 15 amino acids. Between the trimmed V and J ends, which lost 6 bases and 0 bases, there was a span of 12 bases. Germline CDR1 reads MNHEY; CDR2 reads SVGAGI. The CDR3 region has the DNA TGTGCCAGCAGACTCAGGGCTAGCTCTGGAAACACCATATATTTT. Its translation: CASRLRASSGNTIYF.

This clone came up once. The V and J genes are TRBV7-8 and TRBJ1-4; D is unclear. The germline V and J ends were trimmed by 5 bases and 4 bases, with 14 bases remaining between them. The V gene's germline CDR1 is SGHVS and CDR2 FQNEAQ. The length of the CDR3 is 15 residues. CDR3 amino acids: CASSPGLLVNEKLFF. The CDR3 DNA reads as TGTGCCAGCAGCCCCGGACTTCTGGTTAATGAAAAACTGTTTTTT.

V gene TRBV7-9 combines with J gene TRBJ2-1; the D gene is possibly TRBD2 (5 bases). Germline V CDR1 and CDR2: SEHNR, FQNEAQ (reference sequence). Trimming took off 1 base at V and 2 bases at J, with 9 bases between the two ends. The CDR3 is made up of 15 amino acids. As DNA, the CDR3 is TGTGCCAGCAGCTTAGTTGACTACGCCTACAATGAGCAGTTCTTC. Amino acids: CASSLVDYAYNEQFF.

V is TRBV4-2 and J is TRBJ2-7; no definite D call. Germline V lookup: CDR1 LGHNA, CDR2 YNFKEQ. This CDR3 contains 15 residues. Trimming took off 0 bases at V and 1 base at J, with 10 bases between the two ends. CDR3 in DNA: TGTGCCAGCAGCCAAGATCCGGCTCGTTCCTACGAGCAGTACTTC. It codes for CASSQDPARSYEQYF.

The gene calls are TRBV5-4 and TRBJ1-2; D is undetermined. The CDR3 runs 14 residues. Between the trimmed V and J ends, which lost 0 bases and 2 bases, there was a span of 8 bases. CDR1 is SGHNT and CDR2 is YYREEE in the germline V gene (reference sequence). In nucleotides, the CDR3 is TGTGCCAGCAGCTTGGTTGGCGGGAACTATGGCTACACCTTC. Translation: CASSLVGGNYGYTF.

The chain links TRBV4-1 to TRBJ2-5; D is possibly TRBD1 or TRBD2 (7 bases each). Germline V lookup: CDR1 MGHRA, CDR2 YSYEKL. The V end lost 3 bases, the J end lost 5 bases, and 16 bases lay between the germline ends. This CDR3 comprises 15 residues. The DNA for the CDR3 is TGCGCCAGCAGCCAGGGAGGGAACAGGGGTGAGACCCAGTACTTC. Translating gives CASSQGGNRGETQYF.

V usage is TRBV6-1 and J usage is TRBJ1-1; D may be TRBD1 (5 bases). The CDR3 is 14 amino acids. The V end lost 6 bases, the J end lost 6 bases, and 17 bases lay between the germline ends. The germline CDR1 and CDR2 sequences are MNHNS and SASEGT. CDR3 protein: CASRGWGPLAEAFF. The CDR3 DNA is TGTGCCAGCAGGGGGTGGGGCCCTTTGGCTGAAGCTTTCTTT.

CDR3 DNA sequence: TGTGCCAGCAGTGACTCGAATAGCGGGGCGTCCAATGAGCAGTTCTTC. Its translation: CASSDSNSGASNEQFF. V gene TRBV6-4 combines with J gene TRBJ2-1, with 8 bases identical to TRBD2. The V segment lost 0 bases and the J segment 6 bases; nucleotides outside the gene matches: 7. CDR1 MRHNA and CDR2 SNTAGT come from the germline V gene. The CDR3 sequence is 16 residues long.

This chain uses TRBV7-9 with TRBJ1-4; TRBD1 agrees at 7 bases. The germline CDR1 and CDR2 sequences are SEHNR and FQNEAQ (reference sequence). V lost 4 bases to trimming and J lost 5 bases; unmatched junction nucleotides: 4. The CDR3 covers 14 residues. CDR3 sequence: CASSSTGVNEKLFF. In nucleotides, the CDR3 is TGTGCCAGCAGCTCCACAGGGGTAAATGAAAAACTGTTTTTT.

V is TRBV7-2 and J is TRBJ2-7; D is uncertain. V lost 1 base and J lost 5, with 12 bases in between. This CDR3 spans 14 amino acids. Germline-derived CDR1 and CDR2 are SGHTA and FQGNSA. CDR3 sequence (DNA): TGTGCCAGCAGCTTAGACCCAGGTGGCGACGAGCAGTACTTC. This codes for CASSLDPGGDEQYF.

CDR3 nucleotide sequence: TGTGCCGGCCCCCGTTCGGGGGTCCGAGAGACCCAGTACTTC. Its protein product is CAGPRSGVRETQYF. The rearrangement uses TRBV6-1 and TRBJ2-5; maybe TRBD2 (6 bases). The ends were cut back, 11 bases at V and 4 bases at J, with 20 bases in the middle. CDR1 is MNHNS, CDR2 SASEGT, per germline. This CDR3 has 14 amino acids.

As for this clone: One junction end does not reproduce the germline sequence, and a read error may be involved. V and J are TRBV7-9 and TRBJ2-1; D not resolved. Germline lookup yields CDR1 SEHNR and CDR2 FQNEAQ (reference sequence). The CDR3 has 15 amino acids. The CDR3 DNA reads as TGTGCCAGCAGCCCCCCGAGGAGTAACTACATTGAGCAGTTCTTC. This gives the protein CASSPPRSNYIEQFF. Based on the CDR3 plus reference TRBV7-9 and TRBJ2-1, the full variable domain is DTGVSQNPRHKITKRGQNVTFRCDPISEHNRLYWYRQTLGQGPEFLTYFQNEAQLEKSRLLSDRFSAERPKGSFSTLEIQRTEQGDSAMYLCASSPPRSNYIEQFFGPGTRLTVL.

The V call is TRBV2, the J call TRBJ2-3; D gene ambiguous. V shed 3 bases and J shed 5 bases, with 9 bases lying between them. Germline CDR1 SNHLY, CDR2 FYNNEI. The CDR3 sequence is 13 residues long. The CDR3 sequence is CASSDRPGDTQYF. The CDR3 nucleotides read TGTGCCAGCAGTGATAGGCCAGGAGATACGCAGTATTTT.

The rearrangement links TRBV25-1 to TRBJ1-2; D uncertain. V was cut by 1 base and J by 7 bases, with 19 bases left in between. Germline values: CDR1 MGHDK, CDR2 SYGVNS. The CDR3 covers 16 residues. CDR3 residues: CASSEFDGFGISGYTF. The CDR3 region has the DNA TGTGCCAGCAGTGAATTCGATGGATTCGGAATATCTGGCTACACCTTC.

The chain uses TRBV20-1 and TRBJ1-3; no clear D. Germline V CDR1 and CDR2: DFQATT, SNEGSKA (reference sequence). CDR3 length equals 11 residues. The V and J ends lost 3 bases and 9 bases respectively, with 9 bases between them. The CDR3 DNA is TGCAGTGCTAGGTCGCCGGTCACCATATATTTT. Translated: CSARSPVTIYF.

The chain employs TRBV27 and TRBJ2-5; no definite D call. Germline values: CDR1 MNHEY, CDR2 SMNVEV (reference sequence). CDR3 length: 13 amino acids. Deletions cut 7 bases from V and 0 bases from J, with 9 bases between. CDR3 DNA sequence: TGTGCCAGCACCGGACGGGACCAAGAGACCCAGTACTTC. The encoded protein is CASTGRDQETQYF.

The gene calls are TRBV6-5 and TRBJ1-2, with D unresolved. V lost 2 bases to trimming and J lost 6 bases, with 16 bases between them. Germline assignment: CDR1 MNHEY and CDR2 SVGAGI. This CDR3 has 15 residues. The CDR3: CASSYGREGMNGYTF. CDR3 coding DNA: TGTGCCAGCAGTTACGGAAGAGAAGGGATGAATGGCTACACCTTC.

The chain joins TRBV29-1 to TRBJ2-1, with a possible D match to TRBD2 (7 bases). This CDR3 is 13 amino acids long. Germline CDR1 SQVTM, CDR2 ANQGSEA. Between the trimmed V and J ends, which lost 5 bases and 2 bases, there was a span of 10 bases. Here the CDR3 DNA reads TGCAGCGTTCGCGGGGGCACCTACAATGAGCAGTTCTTC. Amino acids: CSVRGGTYNEQFF.